Listed below are T cell receptor beta chains from one sample, sequenced in a study of response to subunit inactivated influenza vaccine. TCRdb redid the calling of the RT-PCR reads with MiXCR, one entry per CDR3 protein. The data hold about 520,000 distinct CDR3 sequences, with around 25% observed a single time. The sequenced sample was CD4+ T cells sorted from PBMCs, obtained 4 to 6 days after vaccination. These receptors originate from a man aged 50-59 years who received an inactivated influenza vaccine. Both conserved end residues are part of each CDR3. Each record gives: CDR3 DNA, CDR3 protein, D gene, J gene, clone size, V gene. A D gene is named only where the DNA matches it firmly. Size is stated for part of the rows, as once, few or many counts, or as a class when the clone is expanded.

TGTGCCAGCACCTACCGGCTAGCTAACACCGGGGAGCTGTTTTTT,CASTYRLANTGELFF,-,TRBJ2-2,-,TRBV28
TGTGCCAGCAGCCAAGGGCCCCGGGAGCAGTACTTC,CASSQGPREQYF,-,TRBJ2-7,-,TRBV11-3
TGTGCCAGCAGTTACGGGACCCCGACTAATTACAATGAGCAGTTCTTC,CASSYGTPTNYNEQFF,-,TRBJ2-1,few,TRBV6-5
TGTGCCAGCAGTTTAGTTCTCCTCAGCTCCTACAATGAGCAGTTCTTC,CASSLVLLSSYNEQFF,-,TRBJ2-1,-,TRBV12-3/TRBV12-4
TGTGCCAGCAGTTACACTCCGGGTAGCGGCACAGATACGCAGTATTTT,CASSYTPGSGTDTQYF,-,TRBJ2-3,-,TRBV6-5
TGCAGCGTGAGCCGGGACACAAAACAAGAGACCCAGTACTTC,CSVSRDTKQETQYF,-,TRBJ2-5,many,TRBV29-1
TGCGCCAGCAGCATGACGATCAACTATGGCTACACCTTC,CASSMTINYGYTF,-,TRBJ1-2,few,TRBV5-1
TGTGCCAGCACCACGAGTGCGGGTCTCAGGGAGCAGTACTTC,CASTTSAGLREQYF,-,TRBJ2-7,-,TRBV6-2/TRBV6-3
TGCGCCAGCAGCTTGGAGTTATCTGGAAACACCATATATTTT,CASSLELSGNTIYF,-,TRBJ1-3,-,TRBV5-1
TGCAGCGTTTACGGGACAGGAGTTGAGGAGACCCAGTACTTC,CSVYGTGVEETQYF,TRBD1,TRBJ2-5,-,TRBV29-1
TGTGCCAGCAGCTTAAGAGAGGGCTTTGGGGCCAACGTCCTGACTTTC,CASSLREGFGANVLTF,-,TRBJ2-6,-,TRBV7-2
TGTGCCAGCAGCCTTCAAGGACTAGGGTTCCGGAAGACCCAGTACTTC,CASSLQGLGFRKTQYF,TRBD2,TRBJ2-5,few,TRBV7-2
TGTGCCAGCAGTCCGACCTCCGGGACAGGGTACAATGAGCAGTTCTTC,CASSPTSGTGYNEQFF,TRBD1,TRBJ2-1,many,TRBV12-3/TRBV12-4
TGTGCCAGCAGCCCCCAGGGACCGGGGTATAATTCACCCCTCCACTTT,CASSPQGPGYNSPLHF,-,TRBJ1-6,few,TRBV7-2
TGTGCCAGCAGCCGCGGCCCCTACAATGAGCAGTTCTTC,CASSRGPYNEQFF,-,TRBJ2-1,few,TRBV3-1
TGCAGTGCTAGAGGGACAGTCCACGGAAACACCATATATTTT,CSARGTVHGNTIYF,-,TRBJ1-3,-,TRBV20-1
TGTGCCAGCTCACCACAGATCGGGTCGTCAGGGACCTATGGCTACACCTTC,CASSPQIGSSGTYGYTF,-,TRBJ1-2,many,TRBV18
TGTGCCAGCAGCTTGGCGAAAAGATACGGGGAGGGTGAGCAGTTCTTC,CASSLAKRYGEGEQFF,TRBD2,TRBJ2-1,-,TRBV5-6
TGTGCCAGCAGTCAATGGGGACAGGGGGAGTTCTTT,CASSQWGQGEFF,TRBD1,TRBJ1-1,few,TRBV3-1
TGCAGTGCTTGGACTAGCGGGAGAACAGATACGCAGTATTTT,CSAWTSGRTDTQYF,TRBD2,TRBJ2-3,-,TRBV20-1
TGCGCCAGCAGCCAAGATCCTACCGTTGGGACCCAGTACTTC,CASSQDPTVGTQYF,-,TRBJ2-5,-,TRBV4-1
TGTGCCAGCAGCTTAGCCTTCCCTTGGGGCCCCGCGGTAGATACGCAGTATTTT,CASSLAFPWGPAVDTQYF,-,TRBJ2-3,-,TRBV7-6
TGCAGTGCTAGAGATCATGGCATCGCTATCGAAAAACTGTTTTTT,CSARDHGIAIEKLFF,-,TRBJ1-4,few,TRBV20-1
TGTGCCACGTCCCGGGATTCAGATACGCAGTATTTT,CATSRDSDTQYF,-,TRBJ2-3,many,TRBV24-1
TGTGCCACCAGCAGAGATCTGAAGGTAGCGGCCTCCGACCTCCTCAATGAGCAGTTCTTC,CATSRDLKVAASDLLNEQFF,-,TRBJ2-1,few,TRBV15